This T cell receptor (beta chain) was recorded in a study of neurological immune-mediated disorders. Study-wide points: No CDR3 amino acid sequences were shared by expanded clones across subjects, suggesting private repertoires in all groups.

This clonotype occurred many times. Its antigen is undetermined. The cDNA came from 5'RACE, which used 10-nucleotide random UMIs. Over 170 million TCR-beta sequences from 15-18 subjects came from every sequencing run. TCRdb used MiXCR to reprocess the 5' RACE reads, holding one entry per CDR3 protein. This table has 17,000 or so distinct CDR3 sequences, about 10% appearing once. Between the trimmed V and J ends, which lost 5 bases and 0 bases, there was a span of 9 bases. The CDR3 runs to 14 residues. Germline V gene data show CDR1 as SGHRS and CDR2 as YFSETQ. The sorted libraries drew on roughly 1 million T cells that were CD4+ or CD8+.

The chain recombines TRBV5-1 with TRBJ2-1; D unresolved. The clonotype comes from a woman between 50 and 59 years old in good health. The sequencing input was CD8+ T cells from blood. CDR3 sequence (DNA): TGCGCCAGCAGTCGGTCAGGCTCCTACAATGAGCAGTTCTTC. This codes for CASSRSGSYNEQFF. Supplemented by reference TRBV5-1 and TRBJ2-1, the full variable domain reads KAGVTQTPRYLIKTRGQQVTLSCSPISGHRSVSWYQQTPGQGLQFLFEYFSETQRNKGNFPGRFSGRQFSNSRSEMNVSTLELGDSALYLCASSRSGSYNEQFFGPGTRLTVL.